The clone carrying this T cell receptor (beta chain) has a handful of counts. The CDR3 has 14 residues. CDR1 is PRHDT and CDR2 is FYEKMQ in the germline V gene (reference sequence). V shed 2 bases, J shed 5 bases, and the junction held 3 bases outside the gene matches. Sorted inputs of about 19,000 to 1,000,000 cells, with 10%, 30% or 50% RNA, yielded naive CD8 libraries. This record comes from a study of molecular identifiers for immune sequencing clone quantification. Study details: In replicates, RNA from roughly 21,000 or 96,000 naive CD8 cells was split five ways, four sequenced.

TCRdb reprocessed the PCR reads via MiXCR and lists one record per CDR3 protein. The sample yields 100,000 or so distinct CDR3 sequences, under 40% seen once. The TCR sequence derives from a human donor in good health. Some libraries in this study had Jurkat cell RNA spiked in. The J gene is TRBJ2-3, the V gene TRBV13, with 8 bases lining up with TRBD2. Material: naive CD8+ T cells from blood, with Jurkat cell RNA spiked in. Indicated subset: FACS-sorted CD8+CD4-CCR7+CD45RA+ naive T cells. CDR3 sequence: CASSLTSGVDTQYF. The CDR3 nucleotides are TGTGCCAGCAGCTTAACTAGCGGTGTAGATACGCAGTATTTT.